A single sample is the source of the 8 T cell receptor beta chains below, sequenced in a study of T cells after somatic rescue of genetic block. TCRdb keeps only in-frame clones here, not all; method: immunoSEQ multiplex PCR. The sample has approximately 110,000 clones, 80% to 95% seen once. The sequenced sample consisted of peripheral blood mononuclear cells (PBMCs). These receptors all come from a young woman.

V and J are TRBV4-3 and TRBJ2-7; D perhaps matches TRBD2 (5 bases). V was clipped by 1 base and J by 3 bases, with 13 bases between them. The CDR3 consists of 15 residues. The V gene's germline CDR1 is LGHNA and CDR2 YSLEER. The CDR3 DNA sequence: TGCGCCAGCAGCCAAGCCTCAGCGGAGATCTACGAGCAGTACTTC. Protein product: CASSQASAEIYEQYF.

The V call is TRBV29-1, the J call TRBJ1-3; 7 nucleotides agree with TRBD1. Germline lookup yields CDR1 SQVTM and CDR2 ANQGSEA. This CDR3 region has 13 residues. Losses at the gene ends were 5 bases for V and 3 bases for J; bases not matched to a gene: 4. DNA of the CDR3: TGCAGCGTTTCTGACAGGGTTGGAAACACCATATATTTT. Protein product: CSVSDRVGNTIYF. Full variable domain (remainder filled in from reference TRBV29-1 and TRBJ1-3): SAVISQKPSRDICQRGTSLTIQCQVDSQVTMMFWYRQQPGQSLTLIATANQGSEATYESGFVIDKFPISRPNLTFSTLTVSNMSPEDSSIYLCSVSDRVGNTIYFGEGSWLTVV.

V is TRBV5-1 and J is TRBJ1-1, with a weak D call TRBD1 (5 bases). Germline CDR1 is SGHRS and CDR2 is YFSETQ. The length of the CDR3 is 13 residues. Deletions cut 5 bases from V and 2 bases from J, with 10 bases between. CDR3 sequence: CASSPRGNTEAFF. CDR3 DNA sequence: TGCGCCAGCAGTCCTAGGGGAAACACTGAAGCTTTCTTT.

The chain combines TRBV11-2 with TRBJ2-5; 9 bases line up with TRBD2. CDR1 and CDR2 (germline): SGHAT, FQNNGV. This CDR3 is 17 amino acids long. V shed 5 bases, J shed 5 bases, and the junction held 15 bases outside the gene matches. CDR3 protein: CASSPQRGAFLGETQYF. As DNA, the CDR3 is TGTGCCAGCAGCCCCCAGCGGGGGGCCTTTCTAGGGGAGACCCAGTACTTC.

The V gene is TRBV19, the J gene TRBJ1-5; TRBD1 aligns across 7 bases. The length of the CDR3 is 15 residues. V dropped 9 bases and J dropped 0; count of bases not matched to a gene: 8. In germline, CDR1 is LNHDA, CDR2 SQIVND (reference sequence). CDR3 sequence reads: CASKETGNSNQPQHF. As DNA, the CDR3 is TGTGCCAGCAAAGAGACAGGGAATAGCAATCAGCCCCAGCATTTT. The full variable domain, completed using reference TRBV19 and TRBJ1-5, is DGGITQSPKYLFRKEGQNVTLSCEQNLNHDAMYWYRQDPGQGLRLIYYSQIVNDFQKGDIAEGYSVSREKKESFPLTVTSAQKNPTAFYLCASKETGNSNQPQHFGDGTRLSIL.

The gene calls are TRBV5-1 and TRBJ2-3; D is possibly TRBD2 (6 bases). Germline V gene lookup returns CDR1 SGHRS and CDR2 YFSETQ. The CDR3 has 14 amino acids. V lost 6 bases and J 2 bases, leaving 13 bases between the germline ends. The CDR3 sequence: CASNRDSLTDTQYF. Here the CDR3 DNA reads TGCGCCAGCAACCGGGACTCCCTCACAGATACGCAGTATTTT. Full variable domain (rest looked up from reference TRBV5-1 and TRBJ2-3): KAGVTQTPRYLIKTRGQQVTLSCSPISGHRSVSWYQQTPGQGLQFLFEYFSETQRNKGNFPGRFSGRQFSNSRSEMNVSTLELGDSALYLCASNRDSLTDTQYFGPGTRLTVL.

This clone has only a few counts. CDR3 protein: CASSFSGQGGYEQYF. Written as DNA, the CDR3 is TGTGCCAGCAGCTTCTCCGGGCAGGGTGGGTACGAGCAGTACTTC. The chain combines TRBV9 with TRBJ2-7; possibly TRBD1 for D (5 bases). This CDR3 has 15 amino acids. Trimming took off 4 bases at V and 4 bases at J, with 18 bases between the two ends. CDR1 SGDLS and CDR2 YYNGEE come from the germline V gene.

The chain uses TRBV19 and TRBJ2-1; tentatively, D is TRBD2 (7 bases). V was clipped by 6 bases and J by 9 bases, with 27 bases between them. The CDR3 runs to 17 residues. CDR1 LNHDA and CDR2 SQIVND come from the germline V gene (reference sequence). The CDR3 loop reads CASSPPSRGARSPEQFF. The CDR3 DNA is TGTGCCAGTAGCCCGCCCAGCCGGGGGGCGCGTAGTCCTGAGCAGTTCTTC.